The table lists the clone carrying this T cell receptor (beta chain) with a few counts. Its target is not known. The entry originates in a study of T cells in Graves' hyperthyroidism and ophthalmopathy. Study-level background: Peripheral blood was collected at initial diagnosis, before any treatment. Whole-study results and caveats: Within blood appeared most thyroid clonotypes that had expanded above 0.001.

CDR3 size: 16 residues. Per the germline V gene, CDR1 is LNHNV and CDR2 is YYDKDF (reference sequence). Trimming cost V 2 bases and J 5 bases; bases outside gene matches: 9. TCR beta CDR3 region amplification was performed from RNA transcripts. Using the HTBI primer set, a first-round RT-PCR was run on the TCR CDR3. TCRdb reprocessed the multiplex PCR reads via MiXCR and lists one record per CDR3 protein. The profile shows 550,000 to 600,000 distinct CDR3 sequences, 13% to 15% of them singletons. The sequence was obtained from a woman aged 18-29 years with Graves' ophthalmopathy. Sequencing was performed on blood. J is TRBJ2-5 and V is TRBV15; TRBD2 matches 9 bases. The CDR3, as DNA: TGTGCCACCAGCAGACCCCTAGCGGGGCTAAGGGAGACCCAGTACTTC. This sequence encodes CATSRPLAGLRETQYF.